This TCR beta chain appears in the sequencing data of a study of T cell responses to AZD1222 COVID-19 vaccine (dated by TCRdb to about 2021). With regard to the full study: TCR sequencing covered 233 trial participants: about 210 given two doses of AZD1222 and 26 given two doses of MenACWY control vaccine. Trial participants were enrolled into age subgroups of 18-55, 56-69 and 70-plus years, which contained 148, 28 and 57 TCR-sequenced participants, respectively. What the research found in general, with its limitations: Reportedly, close to half of the unique spike-specific TCRs recognized epitopes lying outside the regions that are mutated in the B.1.351 and B.1.1.7 variants. Because no day 14 peak-response samples were available, repertoires were characterized only after the peak T cell response. The 56-69-year group was small, and its depth increase did not reach significance, likely because of low power. Conclusions about previously exposed vaccinees are limited, since just 5 to 7 AZD1222 recipients were seropositive for SARS-CoV-2 at baseline. Participants were mostly white British and included more females than males, and it was suggested by the authors that clonal diversity may have been underestimated. Spike-specific TCR breadth and depth rose significantly after two AZD1222 doses compared with day 0 and with MenACWY recipients. Vaccine-associated CD4 TCRs spanned the whole spike protein, with dominant responses in regions 160-218 and 743-854.

The CDR3 regions of human TCRbeta chains were analyzed by immunosequencing. As for how the authors treated the data: Repertoire TCRs were checked for matches against a reference library of SARS-CoV-2-specific TCRs that had been generated using the MIRA antigen-specificity platform. Breadth was defined as the fraction of unique TCRs that were SARS-CoV-2-associated, and depth was defined as the fraction of total T cells that were SARS-CoV-2-associated. Each spike-specific TCR was assigned to its reactive spike region and to a CD4 or CD8 class using the MIRA data. Log10-transformed breadth and depth values were compared by one-way ANOVA with Sidak's multiple comparisons tests. Sourced from immuneACCESS, this table was stored by TCRdb with only in-frame sequences that have V and J called. A share of the clones is absent; for the studies checked, an unresolved V gene accounts for under half, and the remainder has no known explanation. V and J calls and clone size are as listed in that table; D and trimming were resolved from the DNA. The sample table records about 130,000 clones; roughly 92% of these occur just once. The ten largest make up more than 0.95% of the sample.

Taken with the paper, the label for time point translates to: about 28 days (+/-7) after the second vaccine dose. AZD1222 recipients whose second dose came at about 4 weeks and those whose second dose came at about 12 weeks were combined into one group, since spike-specific TCR depth and breadth did not differ between the two schedules. Vaccinee samples came from UK trials COV001 and COV002, including a single-blind randomized controlled phase 2/3 trial of AZD1222 (ChAdOx1 nCoV-19) in healthy adults. For TCRbeta chain sequencing, PBMC samples were collected from trial participants at day 0 and at day 28 after the second dose. Note on this clone: This receptor's antigen is unknown. Base qualities are not at hand, and no much larger clone is one base apart.

In the germline V gene, CDR1 corresponds to KGHSH and CDR2 to LQKENI. The CDR3 contains 15 residues, cysteine and phenylalanine counted. The kept DNA is CDR3 alone, 45 bases in frame from the first base. From V the trimming removes 2 bases and from J it removes 1 base, while the gene matches leave 3 bases of the junction unaccounted for. The chain employs TRBV18 and TRBJ2-3; TRBD2 lines up with 7 middle nucleotides. The receptor was derived from an adult who received the AZD1222 COVID-19 vaccine. Specimen: peripheral blood, collected 28 days after the second AZD1222 dose. The nucleotide sequence reads TGTGCCAGCTCACCAAGGGCGGGGGGCACAGATACGCAGTATTTT. This encodes CASSPRAGGTDTQYF. The entire variable domain, with the stretches around the CDR3 drawn from the reference TRBV18 and TRBJ2-3 proteins, is NAGVMQNPRHLVRRRGQEARLRCSPMKGHSHVYWYRQLPEEGLKFMVYLQKENIIDESGMPKERFSAEFPKEGPSILRIQQVVRGDSAAYFCASSPRAGGTDTQYFGPGTRLTVL.